Reported below is one TCR beta chain. Its specificity is not known. This sample stems from a study of shared clonotypes between healthy human individuals. V was trimmed by 4 bases and J by 4 bases, leaving 11 bases between them. CDR1 is SGHTA, CDR2 FQGNSA, per germline. This CDR3 is 14 amino acids long. Using immunoSEQ multiplex PCR, the repertoire was profiled, and TCRdb retains in-frame clones only, with some absent. The sample shows millions of clones, 90% to 95% of them seen only once. Recent acute infections and vaccinations were absent in the healthy HIV-negative adult donors. Regarding the study as a whole: Depth of sequencing was expected to influence donor clonotype sharing. Represented genetic and exposure-history diversity was restricted by having few donors.

The rearrangement joins TRBV7-2 to TRBJ1-3; tentatively, D is TRBD1 (5 bases). Sequenced sample: naive CD4+ T cells sorted from blood. Regarding subset: CD45RA+ positively selected. The source of this sequence is a man aged 18 to 30 in good health. The CDR3 region is CASSSGLQGNTIYF. CDR3 sequence (DNA): TGTGCCAGCAGCTCGGGACTGCAAGGAAACACCATATATTTT.